A few counts support the clone carrying this TCR beta chain. Its antigen is unidentified. This entry belongs to a study of identical twins. Whole-study findings and limits: Reduced insertions were recorded for abundant cord blood beta clonotypes, with no such pattern in memory repertoires. Beta out-of-frame sequences showed weaker excess sharing between twins.

The CDR3 contains 11 residues. Germline CDR1 MGHDK, CDR2 SYGVNS. With 6 bases removed from V and 6 bases from J, the gap between germline ends came to 8 bases. A universal primer site arose from template switching, and cDNA bore unique molecular identifiers. TCRdb recomputed calls from the 5' RACE reads with MiXCR, one row per CDR3 protein. This sample yields approximately 600,000 distinct CDR3 sequences, of which nearly 10% are seen a single time; 2.5% to 3% belongs to the top ten. These data are also associated with another study on yellow fever vaccine responses in identical twins. That investigation notes: Vaccine-induced T cell responses in twins were reportedly observed to appear partly convergent, partly personalized.

Sequences were obtained from PBMCs. This TCR derives from a woman aged 18-29 years in good health. The V call is TRBV25-1, the J call TRBJ1-1; D ambiguous. CDR3 region: CASREKAEAFF. For the CDR3, the DNA is TGTGCCAGCAGAGAAAAAGCTGAAGCTTTCTTT.